Sequencing of this T cell receptor beta chain was carried out in a study of control samples from healthy donors and cancer patients. V was trimmed by 3 bases and J by 7 bases, leaving 10 bases between them. CDR3 length equals 13 residues. Measured with immunoSEQ multiplex PCR; TCRdb has only the in-frame clones, and not every one. This table holds over 45,000 clones, over 85% found once. This chain uses TRBV12-3 or TRBV12-4 with TRBJ2-1; tentatively, D is TRBD1 (5 bases). The sample was PBMCs. This TCR was recovered from a man aged 30 to 45 with colorectal cancer. CDR3 residues: CASSFGRVNEQFF. In DNA form, the CDR3 reads TGTGCCAGCAGTTTTGGCAGGGTGAATGAGCAGTTCTTC.